This T cell receptor (beta chain) came from a study of CD8+ T cells in alopecia areata. Study summary: Patients in the treated group were given tofacitinib by mouth, 5 to 10 mg twice a day. Severity in treated patients was scored by percentage of scalp area affected.

CDR3 length: 14 amino acids. The germline V gene has CDR1 SGHTA and CDR2 FQGNSA. Trimming cost V 3 bases and J 3 bases, with 11 bases left between them. The authors extracted RNA and reverse transcribed it into cDNA as the sequencing template. TCRdb keeps only in-frame clones here, not all; method: immunoSEQ multiplex PCR. The profile shows hundreds of thousands of clones, 60% of them singletons. The treatment here: oral pan-JAK inhibitor, 5-10 mg twice daily. Isolation of CD4+ and CD8+ T cells from PBMCs was achieved by sorting. J is TRBJ2-5 and V is TRBV7-2, with TRBD1 as a possible D gene (6 bases). The specimen comprised CD4+ T cells sorted from blood, sampled around week 54, from a patient treated with tofacitinib. This clonotype was sampled from a human donor with alopecia areata. The CDR3: CASSFQGGEETQYF. As DNA, the CDR3 is TGTGCCAGCAGCTTCCAAGGGGGAGAAGAGACCCAGTACTTC.